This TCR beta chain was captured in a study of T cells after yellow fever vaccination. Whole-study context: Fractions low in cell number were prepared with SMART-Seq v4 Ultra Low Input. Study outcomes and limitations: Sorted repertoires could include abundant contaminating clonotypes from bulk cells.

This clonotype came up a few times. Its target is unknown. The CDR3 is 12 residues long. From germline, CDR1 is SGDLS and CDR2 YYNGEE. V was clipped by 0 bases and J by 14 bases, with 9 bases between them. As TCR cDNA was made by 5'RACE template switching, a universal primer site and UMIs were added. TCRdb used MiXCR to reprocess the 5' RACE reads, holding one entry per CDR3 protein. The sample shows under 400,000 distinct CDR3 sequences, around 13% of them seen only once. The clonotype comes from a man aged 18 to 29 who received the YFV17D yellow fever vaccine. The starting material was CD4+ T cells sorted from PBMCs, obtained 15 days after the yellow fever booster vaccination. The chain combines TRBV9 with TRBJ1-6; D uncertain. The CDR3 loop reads CASSVDGVTLHF. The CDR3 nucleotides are TGTGCCAGCAGCGTAGATGGGGTCACCCTCCACTTT. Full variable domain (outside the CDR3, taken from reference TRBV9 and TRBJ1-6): DSGVTQTPKHLITATGQRVTLRCSPRSGDLSVYWYQQSLDQGLQFLIQYYNGEERAKGNILERFSAQQFPDLHSELNLSSLELGDSALYFCASSVDGVTLHFGNGTRLTVT.